This T cell receptor beta chain is from a study of blood T cell repertoires in COVID-19. Background on the study: Samples taken during acute and convalescent COVID-19 were collected in the United States, Italy and Spain. The cDNA or gDNA used as material had been derived from T cells, B-cell-depleted T cells, or PBMCs.

As processed by the authors: Estimation of nucleated cell counts relied on the amplification of reference gene primers. Sequencing used immunoSEQ multiplex PCR; TCRdb keeps in-frame clones, though not all of them. V and J calls and clone size are given by that table; D and trimming were obtained from the DNA. The data hold 200,000 to 250,000 clones, with roughly four fifths observed a single time. In this sample, this clone turned up a few times. The J segment lost 8 bases and the V segment lost 10 bases, leaving 11 bases of the junction unmatched. The germline gives CDR1 SEHNR, CDR2 FQNEAQ (reference sequence). The CDR3 extends over 13 amino acids.

This chain uses TRBV7-9 with TRBJ2-1, with TRBD1 matching over 7 bases. This TCR derives from a woman in her 40s with acute or convalescent COVID-19. Sequenced sample: peripheral blood. The CDR3 bases are TGTGCCACGGGTTCCGGGACAGCCTATGAGCAGTTCTTC. It translates to CATGSGTAYEQFF.